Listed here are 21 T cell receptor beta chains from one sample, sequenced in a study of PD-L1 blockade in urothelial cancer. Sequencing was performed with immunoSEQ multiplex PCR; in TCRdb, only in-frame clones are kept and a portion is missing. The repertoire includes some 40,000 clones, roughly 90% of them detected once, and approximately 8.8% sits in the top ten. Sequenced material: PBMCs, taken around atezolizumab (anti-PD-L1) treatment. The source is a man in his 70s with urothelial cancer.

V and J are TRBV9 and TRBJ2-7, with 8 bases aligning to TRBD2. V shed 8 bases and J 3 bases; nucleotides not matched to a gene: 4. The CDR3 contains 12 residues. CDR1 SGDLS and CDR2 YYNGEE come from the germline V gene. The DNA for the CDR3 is TGTGCCAGGATCGGGGGGGGCTACGAGCAGTACTTC. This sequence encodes CARIGGGYEQYF.

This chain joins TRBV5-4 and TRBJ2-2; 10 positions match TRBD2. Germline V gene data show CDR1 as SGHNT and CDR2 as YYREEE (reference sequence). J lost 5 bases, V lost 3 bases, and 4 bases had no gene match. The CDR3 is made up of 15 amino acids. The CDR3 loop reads CASSYSGRSTGELFF. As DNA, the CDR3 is TGTGCCAGCAGCTATAGCGGGAGGAGTACCGGGGAGCTGTTTTTT.

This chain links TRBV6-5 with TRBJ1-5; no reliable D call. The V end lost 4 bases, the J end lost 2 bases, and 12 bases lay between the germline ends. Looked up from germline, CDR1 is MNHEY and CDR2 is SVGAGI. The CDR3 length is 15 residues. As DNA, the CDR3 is TGTGCCAGCAGTTCCCAAAATCAGGGCAATCAGCCCCAGCATTTT. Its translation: CASSSQNQGNQPQHF.

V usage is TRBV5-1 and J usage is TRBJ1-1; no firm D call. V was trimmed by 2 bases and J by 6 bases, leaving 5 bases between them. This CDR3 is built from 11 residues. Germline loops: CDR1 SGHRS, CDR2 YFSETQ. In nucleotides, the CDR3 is TGCGCCAGCAGCTTCGAGGCTGAAGCTTTCTTT. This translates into CASSFEAEAFF.

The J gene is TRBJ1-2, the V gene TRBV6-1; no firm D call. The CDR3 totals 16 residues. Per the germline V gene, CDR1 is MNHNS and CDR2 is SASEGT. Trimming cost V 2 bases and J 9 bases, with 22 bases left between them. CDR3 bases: TGTGCCAGCAGTGAAAGAACCCCCACCAGACACCGCCGCTACACCTTC. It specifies CASSERTPTRHRRYTF.

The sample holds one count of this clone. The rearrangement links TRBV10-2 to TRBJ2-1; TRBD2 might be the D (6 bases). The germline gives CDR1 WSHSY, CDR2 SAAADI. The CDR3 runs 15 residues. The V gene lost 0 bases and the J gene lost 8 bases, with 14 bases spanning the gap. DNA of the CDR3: TGCGCCAGCAGTGAGTCCGCGGGAACGGGGTATGAGCAGTTCTTC. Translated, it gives CASSESAGTGYEQFF.

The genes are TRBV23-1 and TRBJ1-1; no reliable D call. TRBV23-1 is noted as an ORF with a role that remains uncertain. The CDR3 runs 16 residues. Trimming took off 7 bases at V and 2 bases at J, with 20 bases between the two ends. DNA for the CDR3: TGCGCCAGCATGAGATTTCTTAATAGAATCAACACTGAAGCTTTCTTT. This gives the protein CASMRFLNRINTEAFF.

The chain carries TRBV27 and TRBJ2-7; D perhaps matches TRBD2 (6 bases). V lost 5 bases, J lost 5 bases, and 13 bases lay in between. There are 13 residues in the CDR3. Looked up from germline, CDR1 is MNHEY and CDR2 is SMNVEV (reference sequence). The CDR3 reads CASSLRGTHEQYF. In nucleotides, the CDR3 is TGTGCCAGCAGTCTACGGGGGACCCACGAGCAGTACTTC.

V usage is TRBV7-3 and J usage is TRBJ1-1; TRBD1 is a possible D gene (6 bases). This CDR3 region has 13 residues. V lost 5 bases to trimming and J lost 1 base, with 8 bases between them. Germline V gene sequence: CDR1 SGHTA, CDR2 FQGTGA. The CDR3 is CASSPTGNTEAFF. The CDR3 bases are TGTGCCAGCAGCCCGACAGGGAACACTGAAGCTTTCTTT.

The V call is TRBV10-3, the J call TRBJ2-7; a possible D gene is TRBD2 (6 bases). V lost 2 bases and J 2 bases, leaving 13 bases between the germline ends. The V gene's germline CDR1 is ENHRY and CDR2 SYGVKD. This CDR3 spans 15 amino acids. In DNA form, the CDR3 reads TGTGCCATCAGTGAGAGGCTAGCGCGAACCTACGAGCAGTACTTC. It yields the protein CAISERLARTYEQYF.

CDR3 region: CSVVQAGLSYNEQFF. Written as DNA, the CDR3 is TGCAGCGTTGTCCAGGCAGGGCTCTCCTACAATGAGCAGTTCTTC. V usage is TRBV29-1 and J usage is TRBJ2-1, with D perhaps TRBD1 (5 bases). CDR1 SQVTM and CDR2 ANQGSEA come from the germline V gene. This CDR3 spans 15 amino acids. The V and J ends lost 4 bases and 0 bases respectively, with 13 bases between them.

The chain's CDR3 is CASSLASTAGANVLTF. In nucleotides, the CDR3 is TGCGCCAGCAGCTTGGCCTCAACAGCTGGGGCCAACGTCCTGACTTTC. This rearrangement joins TRBV5-1 to TRBJ2-6, with D unclear. This CDR3 comprises 16 residues. Germline CDR1 SGHRS, CDR2 YFSETQ. V shed 0 bases and J shed 2 bases, with 9 bases lying between them. Full variable domain (missing parts from reference TRBV5-1 and TRBJ2-6): KAGVTQTPRYLIKTRGQQVTLSCSPISGHRSVSWYQQTPGQGLQFLFEYFSETQRNKGNFPGRFSGRQFSNSRSEMNVSTLELGDSALYLCASSLASTAGANVLTFGAGSRLTVL.

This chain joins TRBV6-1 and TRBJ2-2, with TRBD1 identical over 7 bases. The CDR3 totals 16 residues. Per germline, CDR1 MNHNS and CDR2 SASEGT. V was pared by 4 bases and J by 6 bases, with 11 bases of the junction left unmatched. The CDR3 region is CASSVEGALNAGELFF. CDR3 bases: TGTGCCAGCAGTGTTGAGGGGGCGTTAAACGCCGGGGAGCTGTTTTTT.

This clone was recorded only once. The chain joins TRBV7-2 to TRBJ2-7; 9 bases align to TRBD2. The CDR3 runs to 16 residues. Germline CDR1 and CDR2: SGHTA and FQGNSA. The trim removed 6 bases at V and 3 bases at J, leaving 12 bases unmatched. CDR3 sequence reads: CASSRDFTSGFYEQYF. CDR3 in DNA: TGTGCCAGCAGTCGTGATTTTACTAGCGGGTTCTACGAGCAGTACTTC.

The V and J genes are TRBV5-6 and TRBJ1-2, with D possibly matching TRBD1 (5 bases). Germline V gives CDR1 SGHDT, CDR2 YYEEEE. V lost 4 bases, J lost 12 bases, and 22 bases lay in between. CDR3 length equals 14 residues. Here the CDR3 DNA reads TGTGCCAGCAGCCGGAGGGCAGGGATGGGCTTCCACACCTTC. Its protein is CASSRRAGMGFHTF.

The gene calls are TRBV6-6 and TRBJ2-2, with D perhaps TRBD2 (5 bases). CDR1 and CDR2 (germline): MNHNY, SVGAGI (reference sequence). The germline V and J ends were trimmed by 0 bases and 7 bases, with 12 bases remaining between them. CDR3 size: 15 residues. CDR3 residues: CASSYSMGGGGELFF. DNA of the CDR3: TGTGCCAGCAGTTACTCGATGGGTGGAGGCGGGGAGCTGTTTTTT.

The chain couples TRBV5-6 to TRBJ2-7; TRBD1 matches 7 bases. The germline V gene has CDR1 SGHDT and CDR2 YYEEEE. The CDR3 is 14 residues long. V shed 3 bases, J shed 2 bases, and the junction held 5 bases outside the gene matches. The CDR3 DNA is TGTGCCAGCAGCTCGACAGGGCTCCCCTACGAGCAGTACTTC. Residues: CASSSTGLPYEQYF.

The CDR3 DNA sequence: TGTGCCAGCAGCCCTTCTCTGGGGGGGGACACCGGGGAGCTGTTTTTT. As protein: CASSPSLGGDTGELFF. The chain carries TRBV11-2 and TRBJ2-2, with 7 bases identical to TRBD2. With 5 bases clipped from V and 3 bases from J, the junction kept 9 bases outside the gene matches. Germline lookup yields CDR1 SGHAT and CDR2 FQNNGV. The CDR3 length is 16 residues.

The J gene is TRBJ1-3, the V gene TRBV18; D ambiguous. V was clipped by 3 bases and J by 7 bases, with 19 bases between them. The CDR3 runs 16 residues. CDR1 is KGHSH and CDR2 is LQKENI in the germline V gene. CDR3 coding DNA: TGTGCCAGCTCACCGGGAAGAGGTATCGGCGGGAACACCATATATTTT. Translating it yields CASSPGRGIGGNTIYF.

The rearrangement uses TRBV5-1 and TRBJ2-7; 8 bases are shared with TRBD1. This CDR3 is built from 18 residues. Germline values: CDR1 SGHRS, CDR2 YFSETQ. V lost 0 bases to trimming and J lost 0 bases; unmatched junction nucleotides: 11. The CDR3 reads CASSLDGGQGYSSYEQYF. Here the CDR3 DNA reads TGCGCCAGCAGCTTGGATGGTGGACAGGGCTACTCCTCCTACGAGCAGTACTTC.

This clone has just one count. CDR3 coding DNA: TGTGCCAGCAGCGAACAGGTTTTATCTGGAAACACCATATATTTT. The encoded protein is CASSEQVLSGNTIYF. The chain joins TRBV28 to TRBJ1-3; perhaps TRBD1 as D (5 bases). V gave up 6 bases and J gave up 1 base, with 13 bases separating them. CDR3 length: 15 amino acids. The V gene's germline CDR1 is MDHEN and CDR2 SYDVKM.